The 2 T cell receptor beta chains listed next were all sequenced from one sample in a study of T cells in Graves' hyperthyroidism and ophthalmopathy. Regions amplified from RNA transcripts were the TCR beta CDR3 regions. Carried out on the TCR CDR3, a first-round RT-PCR used the HTBI primer set. One entry per CDR3 protein results from TCRdb running MiXCR on the multiplex PCR reads. The table lists approximately 430,000 distinct CDR3 sequences, 14% to 15% of them singletons. Sequencing was done on a sample of blood. These receptors came from a young man with Graves' ophthalmopathy.

The sample holds many counts of this clonotype. The V and J genes are TRBV5-1 and TRBJ2-1; perhaps D is TRBD1 or TRBD2 (5 bases each). The germline V gene encodes CDR1 SGHRS and CDR2 YFSETQ. This CDR3 is built from 16 residues. V was shortened by 5 bases and J by 4 bases, with 19 bases between the two germline ends. The CDR3 region is CASSYWGPGTYNEQFF. In DNA form, the CDR3 reads TGCGCCAGCAGTTACTGGGGACCCGGGACGTACAATGAGCAGTTCTTC. Looking up the rest from reference TRBV5-1 and TRBJ2-1 gives the full variable domain: KAGVTQTPRYLIKTRGQQVTLSCSPISGHRSVSWYQQTPGQGLQFLFEYFSETQRNKGNFPGRFSGRQFSNSRSEMNVSTLELGDSALYLCASSYWGPGTYNEQFFGPGTRLTVL.

In its sample, this clonotype was seen many times. The chain recombines TRBV12-3 or TRBV12-4 with TRBJ1-5; D not resolved. This CDR3 comprises 13 residues. The V gene lost 7 bases and the J gene lost 0 bases, with 7 bases spanning the gap. The CDR3 coding sequence is TGTGCCAGCACGGCAGTTAGCAATCAGCCCCAGCATTTT. Translated: CASTAVSNQPQHF.